The 2 T cell receptor beta chains below all came from one sample that was sequenced in a study of T cells after yellow fever vaccination. MiXCR, run by TCRdb on the 5' RACE reads, gives a single entry per CDR3 protein. The sample lists approximately 510,000 distinct CDR3 sequences; just over 20% were seen once. The sample here was PBMCs, taken less than 25 days after the first yellow fever vaccination. Receptor source: a man aged 18 to 30 who received the YFV17D yellow fever vaccine.

The chain has TRBV4-2 and TRBJ2-7; no firm D call. The CDR3 length is 13 residues. Germline V gene data show CDR1 as LGHNA and CDR2 as YNFKEQ. CDR3 sequence (DNA): TGTGCCATCAGCCCTGGGCTCCTGTGCGAGCAGTACGTC. Its translation is CAISPGLLCEQYV.

This clonotype has a handful of counts. This chain links TRBV4-1 with TRBJ2-5, with D tentatively TRBD2 (6 bases). CDR3 length equals 16 residues. The V end lost 0 bases, the J end lost 7 bases, and 18 bases lay between the germline ends. Germline CDR1 reads MGHRA; CDR2 reads YSYEKL. CDR3 sequence (DNA): TGCGCCAGCAGCCAAGATCTGGGTGGAGGGGTTGGGACCCAGTACTTC. Protein sequence: CASSQDLGGGVGTQYF.